Below are 13 T cell receptor beta chains sequenced from a single sample in a study of OX40 agonist ivuxolimab in advanced cancers. Sequencing used immunoSEQ multiplex PCR; TCRdb keeps in-frame clones, though not all of them. The profile shows approximately 120,000 clones, 85% to 95% of them singletons. The input for sequencing was CD4+ or CD8+ T cells sorted from blood, taken in a trial of the OX40 agonist ivuxolimab. Every receptor here comes from an adult with an advanced solid tumor such as melanoma, head and neck, liver or kidney cancer.

This clone was seen a single time. This chain uses TRBV28 with TRBJ2-7, with D tentatively TRBD1 (6 bases). Germline V CDR1 and CDR2: MDHEN, SYDVKM. Trimming cost V 5 bases and J 2 bases, with 16 bases left between them. This CDR3 is 15 amino acids long. In DNA form, the CDR3 reads TGTGCCAGCAGTCCACCCGGGACAAGGACCTACGAGCAGTACTTC. Its protein is CASSPPGTRTYEQYF.

Comment on this clone: The junction and the germline gene differ at one end; a read error may be behind it. The chain couples TRBV27 to TRBJ1-1; 9 nucleotides align to TRBD1. Germline assignment: CDR1 MNHEY and CDR2 SMNVEV (reference sequence). The length of the CDR3 is 17 residues. The CDR3: CASSVSVRDRAATEAFF. CDR3 in DNA: TGTGCCAGCAGTGTATCAGTGCGGGACAGGGCCGCCACTGAAGCTTTCTTT.

The genes are TRBV19 and TRBJ2-7, with 9 nucleotides matching TRBD1. Trimming cost V 4 bases and J 3 bases; bases outside gene matches: 4. There are 14 residues in the CDR3. The germline V gene encodes CDR1 LNHDA and CDR2 SQIVND (reference sequence). This CDR3 reads CASSTGQGVYEQYF. The CDR3 DNA follows: TGTGCCAGTAGTACGGGACAGGGCGTCTACGAGCAGTACTTC.

The V call is TRBV12-5, the J call TRBJ2-1, with 9 bases identical to TRBD1. The CDR3 has 16 amino acids. Germline loops: CDR1 LGHNT, CDR2 FRNRAP. V was pared by 4 bases and J by 4 bases, with 8 bases of the junction left unmatched. CDR3 region: CASGSKTGGMYNEQFF. CDR3 DNA sequence: TGTGCTAGTGGTTCGAAGACAGGGGGGATGTACAATGAGCAGTTCTTC.

This chain uses TRBV7-3 with TRBJ1-6; unclear D gene. V lost 1 base and J 8 bases, leaving 6 bases between the germline ends. CDR1 is SGHTA, CDR2 FQGTGA, per germline. The CDR3 runs to 13 residues. The CDR3 sequence is CASSLMRDSPLHF. Written as DNA, the CDR3 is TGTGCCAGCAGCTTAATGAGGGATTCACCCCTCCACTTT.

V gene TRBV5-4 combines with J gene TRBJ1-2; possible D gene TRBD1, 5 bases. The germline V and J ends were trimmed by 3 bases and 7 bases, with 16 bases remaining between them. The CDR3 length is 14 residues. Germline V gene data show CDR1 as SGHNT and CDR2 as YYREEE (reference sequence). CDR3 protein: CASSYVTARGGYTF. As DNA, the CDR3 is TGTGCCAGCAGCTACGTGACAGCCCGGGGTGGCTACACCTTC.

The chain has TRBV6-5 and TRBJ2-2, with D tentatively TRBD1 or TRBD2 (5 bases each). CDR1 is MNHEY and CDR2 is SVGAGI in the germline V gene. V dropped 4 bases and J dropped 8 bases, with 14 bases sitting between them. This CDR3 spans 14 amino acids. CDR3: CASSFSFGGGELFF. CDR3 nucleotides: TGTGCCAGCAGTTTCTCTTTTGGGGGAGGGGAGCTGTTTTTT.

This clone was observed once. The chain combines TRBV6-5 with TRBJ2-7; 10 positions match TRBD1. Trimming took 7 bases from V and 6 from J; bases not matched to a gene: 12. Looked up from germline, CDR1 is MNHEY and CDR2 is SVGAGI. This CDR3 is 15 amino acids long. This chain's CDR3 is CASNTVGTGEGEQYF. CDR3 nucleotides: TGTGCCAGCAATACCGTCGGGACAGGGGAGGGCGAGCAGTACTTC.

This clone was observed once. The chain uses TRBV5-4 and TRBJ1-2; D is ambiguous. V was clipped by 3 bases and J by 6 bases, with 6 bases between them. Looked up from germline, CDR1 is SGHNT and CDR2 is YYREEE (reference sequence). The CDR3 is made up of 11 amino acids. The CDR3 reads CASSSIDGYTF. The CDR3 coding sequence is TGTGCCAGCAGCTCCATCGATGGCTACACCTTC.

This clone appeared a single time. This chain links TRBV19 with TRBJ2-2; D may be TRBD2 (6 bases). Germline loops: CDR1 LNHDA, CDR2 SQIVND (reference sequence). There are 13 residues in the CDR3. Trimming cost V 6 bases and J 7 bases, with 12 bases left between them. CDR3 sequence reads: CASRQRRDGELFF. The CDR3 DNA follows: TGTGCCAGTAGACAAAGGAGGGACGGGGAGCTGTTTTTT.

This chain joins TRBV30 and TRBJ1-1; maybe TRBD1 (6 bases). The germline V and J ends were trimmed by 4 bases and 3 bases, with 15 bases remaining between them. Germline-derived CDR1 and CDR2 are GTSNPN and SVGIG (reference sequence). The CDR3 runs 14 residues. CDR3 amino acids: CAWTHGGRHTEAFF. In DNA form, the CDR3 reads TGTGCCTGGACCCACGGGGGGCGGCACACTGAAGCTTTCTTT.

This chain links TRBV4-1 with TRBJ2-7; TRBD2 matches at 10 bases. Trimming at V came to 8 bases and at J to 2 bases, leaving 3 bases not matched to a gene. CDR1 MGHRA and CDR2 YSYEKL come from the germline V gene. This CDR3 has 13 residues. CDR3: CASALAGAYEQYF. CDR3 nucleotide sequence: TGCGCCAGCGCTCTAGCGGGAGCCTACGAGCAGTACTTC.

This chain joins TRBV2 and TRBJ2-3, with D unresolved. CDR3 length: 14 amino acids. Between the trimmed V and J ends, which lost 4 bases and 0 bases, there was a span of 8 bases. The germline V gene encodes CDR1 SNHLY and CDR2 FYNNEI. The CDR3 bases are TGTGCCAGCAGTGGATTTGGGAGCACAGATACGCAGTATTTT. This encodes CASSGFGSTDTQYF. The variable domain in full, with the rest retrieved from reference TRBV2 and TRBJ2-3, is EPEVTQTPSHQVTQMGQEVILRCVPISNHLYFYWYRQILGQKVEFLVSFYNNEISEKSEIFDDQFSVERPDGSNFTLKIRSTKLEDSAMYFCASSGFGSTDTQYFGPGTRLTVL.